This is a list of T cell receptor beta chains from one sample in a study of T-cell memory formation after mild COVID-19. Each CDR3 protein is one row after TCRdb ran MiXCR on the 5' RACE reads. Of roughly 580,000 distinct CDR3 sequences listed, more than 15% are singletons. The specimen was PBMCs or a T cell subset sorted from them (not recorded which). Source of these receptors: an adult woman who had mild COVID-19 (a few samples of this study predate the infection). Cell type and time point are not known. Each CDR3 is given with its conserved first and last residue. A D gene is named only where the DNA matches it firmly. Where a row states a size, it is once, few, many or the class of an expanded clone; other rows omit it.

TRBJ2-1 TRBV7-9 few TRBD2 CASSSLRGLAGGHEQFF TGTGCCAGCAGCTCCCTACGGGGACTAGCGGGAGGTCATGAGCAGTTCTTC
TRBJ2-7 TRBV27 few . CASRFGTETYEQYF TGTGCCAGCCGGTTTGGGACGGAGACCTACGAGCAGTACTTC
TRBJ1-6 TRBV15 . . CATSRGIPQAGSPLHF TGTGCCACCAGCAGAGGAATCCCACAAGCGGGTTCACCCCTCCACTTT
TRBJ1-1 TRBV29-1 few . CSVEQGPTEAFF TGCAGCGTTGAACAGGGGCCCACTGAAGCTTTCTTT
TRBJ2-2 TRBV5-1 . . CASSLAVAGTGELFF TGCGCCAGCAGCTTGGCCGTTGCGGGAACCGGGGAGCTGTTTTTT
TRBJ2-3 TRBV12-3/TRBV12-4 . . CASSKGRADTQYF TGTGCCAGCAGTAAGGGGAGAGCAGATACGCAGTATTTT
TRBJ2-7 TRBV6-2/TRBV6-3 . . CASRYSRDSGAYEQYF TGTGCCAGCAGATACTCCCGGGACTCGGGGGCCTACGAGCAGTACTTC
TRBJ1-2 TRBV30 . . CAWRRGAGDYGYTF TGTGCCTGGAGACGGGGGGCTGGGGACTATGGCTACACCTTC
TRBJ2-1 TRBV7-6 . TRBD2 CASSLGGGAEGNEQFF TGTGCCAGCAGCTTAGGCGGGGGGGCTGAGGGCAATGAGCAGTTCTTC
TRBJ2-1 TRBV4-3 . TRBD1 CASSQGQGKYNEQFF TGCGCCAGCAGCCAAGGACAGGGGAAATACAATGAGCAGTTCTTC
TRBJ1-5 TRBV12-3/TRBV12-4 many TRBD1 CASSSGGNSNQPQHF TGTGCCAGCAGTTCAGGGGGTAATAGCAATCAGCCCCAGCATTTT
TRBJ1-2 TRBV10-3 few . CAISEDSAGYGYTF TGTGCCATCAGTGAGGACAGCGCGGGCTATGGCTACACCTTC
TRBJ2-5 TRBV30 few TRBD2 CAWSDGREETQYF TGTGCCTGGAGTGATGGGAGGGAAGAGACCCAGTACTTC
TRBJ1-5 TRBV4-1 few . CASSQPIGGGAGQPQHF TGCGCCAGCAGCCAACCTATTGGGGGGGGCGCGGGTCAGCCCCAGCATTTT
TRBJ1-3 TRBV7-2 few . CASAGGPYLENTIYF TGTGCCAGCGCGGGAGGCCCTTACCTGGAAAACACCATATATTTT
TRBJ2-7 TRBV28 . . CASSLSQGSSYEQYF TGTGCCAGCAGTTTAAGTCAGGGAAGCTCCTACGAGCAGTACTTC
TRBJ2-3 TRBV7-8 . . CASRFGGSDTQYF TGTGCCAGCAGATTCGGAGGGTCAGATACGCAGTATTTT
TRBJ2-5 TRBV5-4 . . CASSLVGTSQETQYF TGTGCCAGCAGCTTGGTCGGGACAAGTCAAGAGACCCAGTACTTC
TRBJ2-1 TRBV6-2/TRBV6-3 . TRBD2 CASSYPSGLAGGLKQFF TGTGCCAGCAGTTACCCATCAGGACTAGCGGGAGGGCTGAAGCAGTTCTTC
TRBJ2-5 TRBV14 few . CASSQFLKETQYF TGTGCCAGCAGCCAGTTTCTAAAAGAGACCCAGTACTTC
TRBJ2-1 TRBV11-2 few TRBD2 CASSLISPGLAHEQFF TGTGCCAGCAGCTTGATTTCCCCGGGACTAGCGCATGAGCAGTTCTTC
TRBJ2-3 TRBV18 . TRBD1 CASSPDREDTQYF TGTGCCAGCTCACCGGACAGGGAAGATACGCAGTATTTT
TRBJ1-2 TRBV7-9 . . CASSLAGRTSYTF TGTGCCAGCAGCTTAGCGGGGCGCACTAGCTACACCTTC
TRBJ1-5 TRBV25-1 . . CASREAPSGQPQHF TGTGCCAGCAGGGAGGCCCCAAGCGGTCAGCCCCAGCATTTT
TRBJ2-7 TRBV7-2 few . CASSLDGIPYEQYF TGTGCCAGCAGCTTAGACGGGATCCCCTACGAGCAGTACTTC
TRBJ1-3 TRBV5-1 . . CASSPGDLMGISGNTIYF TGCGCCAGCAGCCCGGGGGACTTAATGGGGATCTCTGGAAACACCATATATTTT
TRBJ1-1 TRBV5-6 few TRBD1 CASSLGGTGMNTEAFF TGTGCCAGCAGCTTGGGGGGGACAGGAATGAACACTGAAGCTTTCTTT
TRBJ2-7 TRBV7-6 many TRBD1 CASSLSGGISYEQYF TGTGCCAGCAGCTTATCAGGGGGCATATCCTACGAGCAGTACTTC
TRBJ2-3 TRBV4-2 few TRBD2 CASSQDDGGGSRDTQYF TGTGCCAGCAGCCAAGATGACGGGGGGGGCAGTAGAGATACGCAGTATTTT
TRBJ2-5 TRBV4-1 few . CASSQVGLFRDQETQYF TGCGCCAGCAGCCAAGTTGGCCTCTTCAGAGATCAAGAGACCCAGTACTTC
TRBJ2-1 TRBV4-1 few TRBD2 CASSRITGGFGTDEQFF TGCGCCAGCAGCCGAATTACGGGGGGGTTTGGGACGGATGAGCAGTTCTTC
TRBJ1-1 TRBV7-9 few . CVSSLGEAFF TGTGTCAGCAGCTTGGGTGAAGCTTTCTTT
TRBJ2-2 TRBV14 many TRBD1 CASSFRQGTNGELFF TGTGCCAGCAGCTTTCGACAGGGAACGAACGGGGAGCTGTTTTTT
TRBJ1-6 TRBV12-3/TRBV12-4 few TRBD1 CASSRGGTGGDSPLHF TGTGCCAGCAGCCGAGGGGGCACCGGTGGAGATTCACCCCTCCACTTT
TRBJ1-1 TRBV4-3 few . CASSQGRVSEAFF TGCGCCAGCAGCCAGGGCCGAGTCTCTGAAGCTTTCTTT
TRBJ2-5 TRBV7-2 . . CASSSRGSLGLTQYF TGTGCCAGCAGCTCCCGAGGCTCCCTGGGACTGACCCAGTACTTC